This T cell receptor beta chain was sequenced for a study of graft-versus-host responses after intestinal transplantation. Study outcomes and limitations: Ileal or blood samples showed some GvH clones first, and such clones were also found in recipient marrow.

Only in-frame clones appear in the TCRdb table, and some are missing; sequencing was by immunoSEQ multiplex PCR. Of 25,000 to 35,000 clones in the sample, roughly 83% were seen once. CDR1 and CDR2 (germline): MNHGY, SVAAGI. This CDR3 is 10 amino acids long. Trimming removed 6 bases from V and 17 bases from J, with 13 bases in between. With regard to this clone: Its antigen is not known.

The material was unstimulated CD8+ T cells sorted from spleen or lymph node cells, obtained before intestinal transplant. This clonotype originated in a human donor who received an intestinal transplant. This chain uses TRBV6-9 with TRBJ1-4, with D tentatively TRBD1 (5 bases). The CDR3 reads CASRRQKAFF. The CDR3 DNA follows: TGTGCCAGCAGGAGACAGAAGGCATTTTTT.